These 17 T cell receptor beta chains originate from one sample sequenced in a study of blood T cell repertoires in COVID-19. Produced via immunoSEQ multiplex PCR; TCRdb's table is partial and in-frame only. Here the sample spans 200,000 to 250,000 clones, over 75% being singletons. Sample: peripheral blood. Receptors were obtained from a middle-aged man with COVID-19, enrolled during active disease.

The rearrangement links TRBV7-3 to TRBJ2-1; perhaps TRBD1 as D (7 bases). Germline V gives CDR1 SGHTA, CDR2 FQGTGA. The CDR3 extends over 15 amino acids. The V and J ends lost 5 bases and 5 bases respectively, with 16 bases between them. CDR3 sequence: CASSLPSGGNNEQFF. DNA of the CDR3: TGTGCCAGCAGCCTCCCCTCAGGGGGGAACAATGAGCAGTTCTTC.

The chain combines TRBV4-2 with TRBJ2-5; TRBD2 matches 9 bases. J gave up 3 bases and V 1 base, and 18 bases lay outside the gene matches. The CDR3 extends over 20 amino acids. The germline CDR1 and CDR2 sequences are LGHNA and YNFKEQ. CDR3 bases: TGTGCCAGCAGCCAAGTCAGCGGAGTAGCGGGGGCGACCAACAAAGAGACCCAGTACTTC. Translated, it gives CASSQVSGVAGATNKETQYF.

The CDR3 nucleotides are TGTGCCAGCAGTTACTCAGGAGGGGCGGGGGAAAAACTGTTTTTT. This encodes CASSYSGGAGEKLFF. V is TRBV6-5 and J is TRBJ1-4; weak D call: TRBD1 (5 bases). V lost 0 bases, J lost 8 bases, and 13 bases lay in between. The CDR3 runs to 15 residues. Germline V lookup: CDR1 MNHEY, CDR2 SVGAGI.

This clone was seen just once. V is TRBV4-3 and J is TRBJ2-4; D possibly corresponds to TRBD1 (6 bases). This CDR3 has 18 residues. Trimming pared 1 base from V and 3 bases from J, leaving 19 bases between. Per the germline V gene, CDR1 is LGHNA and CDR2 is YSLEER. The CDR3, as DNA: TGCGCCAGCAGCCAAGCAGATACAGGGCTTTCAGGCAAAAACATTCAGTACTTC. Translating it yields CASSQADTGLSGKNIQYF.

The V call is TRBV7-6, the J call TRBJ2-2; tentatively, D is TRBD2 (6 bases). This CDR3 has 15 residues. V was trimmed by 0 bases and J by 4 bases, leaving 9 bases between them. Germline values: CDR1 SGHVS, CDR2 FNYEAQ. DNA of the CDR3: TGTGCCAGCAGCTTAGCATCGGGGGTCACCGGGGAGCTGTTTTTT. Its translation is CASSLASGVTGELFF.

V usage is TRBV5-4 and J usage is TRBJ2-5; 13 bases map to TRBD2. After removal of 4 bases from V and 4 bases from J, the junction contained 7 bases not matched to a gene. Germline CDR1 and CDR2: SGHNT and YYREEE (reference sequence). The CDR3 has 16 residues. The CDR3 here is CASSPPTSGGIETQYF. CDR3 coding DNA: TGTGCCAGCAGCCCGCCGACTAGCGGGGGGATAGAGACCCAGTACTTC.

This clone has a single count. The chain recombines TRBV7-9 with TRBJ2-3; D is unresolved. V was pared by 5 bases and J by 5 bases, with 5 bases between. This CDR3 is built from 11 residues. Per the germline V gene, CDR1 is SEHNR and CDR2 is FQNEAQ (reference sequence). The chain's CDR3 is CASSPLDTQYF. CDR3 sequence (DNA): TGTGCCAGCAGCCCTTTAGATACGCAGTATTTT.

The V call is TRBV5-1, the J call TRBJ2-5, with 11 bases matching TRBD2. The length of the CDR3 is 17 residues. Germline-derived CDR1 and CDR2 are SGHRS and YFSETQ. Trimming took 2 bases from V and 4 from J; bases not matched to a gene: 10. CDR3 residues: CASSLFVSGRAAETQYF. CDR3 nucleotides: TGCGCCAGCAGCTTATTTGTTAGCGGGAGGGCTGCAGAGACCCAGTACTTC.

The chain recombines TRBV10-2 with TRBJ2-1; D is possibly TRBD2 (6 bases). Deletions cut 6 bases from V and 1 base from J, with 13 bases between. Germline V gene sequence: CDR1 WSHSY, CDR2 SAAADI. CDR3 length: 15 residues. The DNA for the CDR3 is TGCGCCAGCAGGGCCCGGCGGGAATCCTACAATGAGCAGTTCTTC. Encoded protein: CASRARRESYNEQFF.

J is TRBJ1-3 and V is TRBV12-1; TRBD1, the table's D call, was not compared with the DNA. TRBV12-1 is recorded as a pseudogene. There are 15 residues in the CDR3. CDR3 amino acids: CASSSSTGTGNTIYF. The DNA of the CDR3 is TGTGCCAGCAGCTCCTCGACAGGGACTGGAAACACCATATATTTT.

V and J are TRBV30 and TRBJ1-1; TRBD1 aligns across 7 bases. After removal of 1 base from V and 5 bases from J, the junction contained 1 base not matched to a gene. Germline V CDR1 and CDR2: GTSNPN, SVGIG (reference sequence). The CDR3 consists of 12 residues. CDR3 amino acids: CAWSEGATEAFF. The DNA for the CDR3 is TGTGCCTGGAGTGAGGGGGCAACTGAAGCTTTCTTT.

The V call is TRBV9, the J call TRBJ1-6; TRBD1 matches at 9 bases. The CDR3 is 13 residues long. The trim removed 3 bases at V and 9 bases at J, leaving 1 base unmatched. Per the germline V gene, CDR1 is SGDLS and CDR2 is YYNGEE. CDR3 sequence reads: CASSGTGVSPLHF. CDR3 sequence (DNA): TGTGCCAGCAGCGGGACAGGGGTTTCACCCCTCCACTTT.

The chain joins TRBV9 to TRBJ2-2; TRBD2 aligns across 8 bases. CDR3 size: 16 residues. The germline gives CDR1 SGDLS, CDR2 YYNGEE. Trimming cost V 2 bases and J 6 bases; bases outside gene matches: 9. CDR3 sequence: CASSVLPGGAAGELFF. The CDR3 DNA is TGTGCCAGCAGCGTCCTCCCGGGAGGGGCGGCCGGGGAGCTGTTTTTT.

This sequence joins TRBV21-1 and TRBJ2-1; the D segment call TRBD2 is taken from the table without a DNA check. TRBV21-1 is reported as a pseudogene. This CDR3 contains 16 residues. Here the CDR3 reads CASSQGTSGHSNEQFF. The CDR3 region has the DNA TGTGCCAGCAGCCAGGGGACTAGCGGGCACTCAAATGAGCAGTTCTTC.

This chain joins TRBV7-9 and TRBJ1-4, with 9 nucleotides matching TRBD1. The trim removed 3 bases at V and 8 bases at J, leaving 4 bases unmatched. The germline V gene has CDR1 SEHNR and CDR2 FQNEAQ (reference sequence). The CDR3 is 14 amino acids. DNA of the CDR3: TGTGCCAGCAGCTTGACAGGGGGGCGGGAAAAACTGTTTTTT. Amino acid sequence: CASSLTGGREKLFF.

This clone was counted a single time. The chain has TRBV30 and TRBJ2-3; possible D gene TRBD1, 5 bases. The CDR3 is 15 amino acids. The V end was cut by 3 bases, the J end by 0 bases, with 13 bases between. Germline V gene data show CDR1 as GTSNPN and CDR2 as SVGIG (reference sequence). CDR3 nucleotide sequence: TGTGCCTGGAGCCTTGCAGGGAAGAGCACAGATACGCAGTATTTT. Protein: CAWSLAGKSTDTQYF.

The gene calls are TRBV6-5 and TRBJ1-6; D ambiguous. This CDR3 comprises 13 residues. The germline CDR1 and CDR2 sequences are MNHEY and SVGAGI. The V and J ends lost 7 bases and 10 bases respectively, with 14 bases between them. The CDR3 here is CASTHRGGSPLHF. In DNA, the CDR3 is TGTGCCAGCACCCACCGGGGTGGGTCACCCCTCCACTTT.